These 21 T cell receptor beta chains share one sample of origin, sequenced in a study of early T cells in non-severe SARS-CoV-2 infection (dated by TCRdb to 2020 to 2022). Library construction relied on 5' RACE. The instrument given in TCRdb is NextSeq 500. The public reads were reanalyzed by TCRdb: fastp trimming at Q25, MiXCR alignment, in-frame beta chains only. Each entry merges the rows of one CDR3 protein and shows their most common DNA and genes. Counted in this sample were approximately 110,000 distinct CDR3 sequences; 14% to 15% of them appeared once. Together, the top ten hold about a fifth of the sample. Material: whole blood. The origin of the receptors is an adult who was a healthcare worker with PCR-confirmed SARS-CoV-2 infection or an uninfected control (not recorded which).

The chain uses TRBV20-1 and TRBJ2-2, with 8 nucleotides matching TRBD2. Germline assignment: CDR1 DFQATT and CDR2 SNEGSKA (reference sequence). J lost 1 base, V lost 5 bases, and 9 bases had no gene match. This CDR3 spans 16 amino acids. CDR3 residues: CSARRWTSRNTGELFF. The CDR3 nucleotides are TGCAGTGCTCGCCGATGGACTAGCAGGAACACCGGGGAGCTGTTTTTT.

Written as DNA, the CDR3 is TGTGCCAGCAGCTTAGGAGCATTAGCCAAAAACATTCAGTACTTC. It specifies CASSLGALAKNIQYF. This rearrangement joins TRBV7-9 to TRBJ2-4; D is unclear. V was trimmed by 1 base and J by 0 bases, leaving 7 bases between them. Germline assignment: CDR1 SEHNR and CDR2 FQNEAQ (reference sequence). The CDR3 has 15 residues.

There are a few counts of this clonotype. The V call is TRBV10-3, the J call TRBJ1-6, with a tentative D call TRBD1 (6 bases). V lost 3 bases and J 10 bases, leaving 16 bases between the germline ends. Germline V gene sequence: CDR1 ENHRY, CDR2 SYGVKD. The CDR3 is 15 amino acids. For the CDR3, the DNA is TGTGCCATCAGTGACCCACGGACAGTCCGATCACCCCTCCACTTT. This gives the protein CAISDPRTVRSPLHF.

J is TRBJ2-5 and V is TRBV6-1; D remains unclear. This CDR3 contains 12 residues. The germline V gene has CDR1 MNHNS and CDR2 SASEGT. V was pared by 2 bases and J by 4 bases, with 5 bases between. Here the CDR3 DNA reads TGTGCCAGCAGTGAAAGTGTAGAGACCCAGTACTTC. This codes for CASSESVETQYF.

The rearrangement uses TRBV12-3 or TRBV12-4 and TRBJ1-3, with D unresolved. The CDR3 runs 15 residues. Trimming removed 5 bases from V and 9 bases from J, with 20 bases in between. CDR3 nucleotide sequence: TGTGCCAGCAGTCAAACAGTCCTGGCCGTCGGCACCATATATTTT. Amino acid sequence: CASSQTVLAVGTIYF.

This clonotype was observed a few times. The gene calls are TRBV11-2 and TRBJ1-4, with D perhaps matching TRBD1 (5 bases). V was shortened by 4 bases and J by 8 bases, with 11 bases between the two germline ends. The germline CDR1 and CDR2 sequences are SGHAT and FQNNGV. CDR3 size: 13 residues. In DNA form, the CDR3 reads TGTGCCAGCAGCTCCCCCAGGGAGGAAAAACTGTTTTTT. Amino acids: CASSSPREEKLFF.

The chain carries TRBV13 and TRBJ2-1, with 7 bases aligning to TRBD1. Germline V gene sequence: CDR1 PRHDT, CDR2 FYEKMQ (reference sequence). This CDR3 comprises 15 residues. V lost 0 bases and J lost 7; bases outside the gene matches: 6. The CDR3 sequence: CASSLGGDSPNEQFF. For the CDR3, the DNA is TGTGCCAGCAGCTTAGGGGGGGACAGCCCAAATGAGCAGTTCTTC.

The chain combines TRBV7-9 with TRBJ2-4, with unresolved D. CDR3 length: 12 residues. The V end lost 4 bases, the J end lost 5 bases, and 6 bases lay between the germline ends. CDR1 SEHNR and CDR2 FQNEAQ come from the germline V gene (reference sequence). The CDR3 loop is CASSSVENIQYF. For the CDR3, the DNA is TGTGCCAGCAGCTCCGTAGAAAACATTCAGTACTTC.

V gene TRBV5-4 combines with J gene TRBJ2-3, with TRBD1 as a possible D gene (5 bases). Germline V lookup: CDR1 SGHNT, CDR2 YYREEE (reference sequence). V was cut by 3 bases and J by 4 bases, with 18 bases left in between. This CDR3 is built from 16 residues. CDR3 nucleotides: TGTGCCAGCAGCTCGGTAAGGGGCGGCCGCGCAGATACGCAGTATTTT. Residues: CASSSVRGGRADTQYF.

This clonotype was seen many times. The V gene is TRBV20-1, the J gene TRBJ1-2, with unresolved D. This CDR3 has 14 residues. Trimming shortened V by 3 bases and J by 6 bases, and 17 bases separated the two germline ends. The germline CDR1 and CDR2 sequences are DFQATT and SNEGSKA (reference sequence). The CDR3 reads CSASSMSMSHGYTF. CDR3 DNA: TGCAGTGCTAGTAGTATGTCCATGTCGCATGGCTACACCTTC.

With regard to this clonotype: One end of the junction varies from germline; a read error may be responsible. The chain couples TRBV6-2 or TRBV6-3 to TRBJ2-7; 7 bases map to TRBD1. Germline CDR1 is MNHEY and CDR2 is SVGEGT. The CDR3 consists of 14 residues. CDR3 nucleotides: TGTGCCAACAGTTCGACAGGGCTCTCCTACGAGCAGTACTTC. Translated, it gives CANSSTGLSYEQYF.

This chain connects TRBV7-6 to TRBJ1-1; D ambiguous. This CDR3 is built from 13 residues. Germline loops: CDR1 SGHVS, CDR2 FNYEAQ. V was cut by 5 bases and J by 1 base, with 8 bases left in between. This CDR3 is CASSITKNTEAFF. CDR3 bases: TGTGCCAGCAGCATCACCAAGAACACTGAAGCTTTCTTT.

The rearrangement uses TRBV11-2 and TRBJ2-3; D possibly matches TRBD1 or TRBD2 (6 bases each). Looked up from germline, CDR1 is SGHAT and CDR2 is FQNNGV. The CDR3 length is 15 residues. The ends were cut back, 5 bases at V and 8 bases at J, with 20 bases in the middle. As DNA, the CDR3 is TGTGCCAGCAGCCTGGAGAGCCGGGGGCGGAGTACGCAGTATTTT. It is translated as CASSLESRGRSTQYF.

The gene calls are TRBV11-3 and TRBJ1-1; D is unclear. The CDR3 has 13 amino acids. V was pared by 6 bases and J by 1 base, with 9 bases between. Per the germline V gene, CDR1 is SGHNT and CDR2 is YENEEA. The CDR3 sequence is CASSDTANTEAFF. CDR3 in DNA: TGTGCCAGCAGTGACACTGCGAACACTGAAGCTTTCTTT.

This clonotype has just a few counts. The V gene is TRBV7-8, the J gene TRBJ2-5, with D hard to call. Germline values: CDR1 SGHVS, CDR2 FQNEAQ. CDR3 length: 14 residues. Between the trimmed V and J ends, which lost 5 bases and 7 bases, there was a span of 17 bases. The CDR3 region is CASSPRMTSGTQYF. CDR3 DNA sequence: TGTGCCAGCAGCCCACGGATGACCTCGGGGACCCAGTACTTC.

The CDR3 DNA reads as TGTGCCAGCAGCTTAGAGGACAGGGGAAGGTCCTACAATGAGCAGTTCTTC. This sequence encodes CASSLEDRGRSYNEQFF. The chain joins TRBV7-6 to TRBJ2-1; 9 bases are a match to TRBD1. Losses at the gene ends were 1 base for V and 1 base for J; bases not matched to a gene: 5. Looked up from germline, CDR1 is SGHVS and CDR2 is FNYEAQ. This CDR3 spans 17 amino acids.

This chain connects TRBV6-1 to TRBJ1-1; no clear D. Germline V gives CDR1 MNHNS, CDR2 SASEGT. The CDR3 length is 13 residues. The V gene lost 2 bases and the J gene lost 1 base, with 5 bases spanning the gap. The CDR3 DNA sequence: TGTGCCAGCAGTGAACAGAGGAACACTGAAGCTTTCTTT. Its translation: CASSEQRNTEAFF.

CDR3 nucleotides: TGCAGCGTTGCAAGGACAGTGGGCTACACCTTC. Translating it yields CSVARTVGYTF. The chain links TRBV29-1 to TRBJ1-2; TRBD1 might be the D (6 bases). Trimming took 4 bases from V and 8 from J, leaving 11 bases between them. Germline lookup yields CDR1 SQVTM and CDR2 ANQGSEA. The CDR3 is 11 residues long.

This clonotype was observed a few times. The rearrangement uses TRBV7-9 and TRBJ1-4; D unclear. The CDR3 runs to 13 residues. In germline, CDR1 is SEHNR, CDR2 FQNEAQ (reference sequence). The V and J ends lost 4 bases and 8 bases respectively, with 11 bases between them. In nucleotides, the CDR3 is TGTGCCAGCAGCTCTATAGCCGGGGAAAAACTGTTTTTT. Protein: CASSSIAGEKLFF.

The table lists this clonotype with many counts. The chain employs TRBV5-1 and TRBJ1-2; 9 bases agree with TRBD1. V was clipped by 0 bases and J by 4 bases; unmatched bases: 10. The CDR3 has 17 amino acids. Per germline, CDR1 SGHRS and CDR2 YFSETQ. The DNA for the CDR3 is TGCGCCAGCAGCTTGGAGCCGGGACAGGGAACGGGCTATGGCTACACCTTC. Its protein is CASSLEPGQGTGYGYTF.

The chain combines TRBV24-1 with TRBJ2-3, with no clear D. Germline values: CDR1 KGHDR, CDR2 SFDVKD. V was clipped by 6 bases and J by 4 bases, with 7 bases between them. The CDR3 consists of 12 residues. The CDR3 loop is CATSRAADTQYF. The DNA for the CDR3 is TGTGCCACCAGTCGGGCCGCAGATACGCAGTATTTT.